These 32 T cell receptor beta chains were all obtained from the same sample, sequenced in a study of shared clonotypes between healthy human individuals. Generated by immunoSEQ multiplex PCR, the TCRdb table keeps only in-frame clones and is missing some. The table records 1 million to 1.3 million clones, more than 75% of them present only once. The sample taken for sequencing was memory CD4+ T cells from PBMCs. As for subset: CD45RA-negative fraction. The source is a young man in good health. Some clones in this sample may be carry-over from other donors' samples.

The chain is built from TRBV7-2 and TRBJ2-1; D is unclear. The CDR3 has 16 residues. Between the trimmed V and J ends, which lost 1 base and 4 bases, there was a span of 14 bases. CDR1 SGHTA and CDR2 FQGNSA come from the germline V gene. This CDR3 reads CASSLVRPTGYNEQFF. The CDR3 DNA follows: TGTGCCAGCAGCTTAGTGAGGCCCACTGGTTACAATGAGCAGTTCTTC.

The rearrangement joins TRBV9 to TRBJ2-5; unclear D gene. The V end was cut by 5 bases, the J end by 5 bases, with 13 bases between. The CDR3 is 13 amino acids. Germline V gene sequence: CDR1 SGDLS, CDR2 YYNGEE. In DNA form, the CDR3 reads TGTGCCAGCAGTCACGGTGGTTGGGAGACCCAGTACTTC. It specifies CASSHGGWETQYF.

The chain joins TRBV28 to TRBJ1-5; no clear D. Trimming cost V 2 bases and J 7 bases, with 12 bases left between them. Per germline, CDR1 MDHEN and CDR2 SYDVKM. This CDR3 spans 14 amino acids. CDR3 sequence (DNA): TGTGCCAGCAGTTTACATGCAGCGAACCAGCCCCAGCATTTT. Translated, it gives CASSLHAANQPQHF.

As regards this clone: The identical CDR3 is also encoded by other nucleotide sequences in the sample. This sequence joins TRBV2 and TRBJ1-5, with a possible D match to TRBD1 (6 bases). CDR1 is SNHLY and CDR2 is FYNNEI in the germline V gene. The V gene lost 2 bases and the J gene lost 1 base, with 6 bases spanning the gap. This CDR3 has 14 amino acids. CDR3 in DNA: TGTGCCAGCAGTGAACAGGGGAGCAATCAGCCCCAGCATTTT. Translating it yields CASSEQGSNQPQHF.

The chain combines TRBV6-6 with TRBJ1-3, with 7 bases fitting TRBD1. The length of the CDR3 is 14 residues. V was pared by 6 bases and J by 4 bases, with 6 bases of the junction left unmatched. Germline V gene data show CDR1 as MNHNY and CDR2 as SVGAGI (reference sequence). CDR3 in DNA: TGTGCCAGCAGACGCCCAGGGGGAGGAAACACCATATATTTT. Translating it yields CASRRPGGGNTIYF.

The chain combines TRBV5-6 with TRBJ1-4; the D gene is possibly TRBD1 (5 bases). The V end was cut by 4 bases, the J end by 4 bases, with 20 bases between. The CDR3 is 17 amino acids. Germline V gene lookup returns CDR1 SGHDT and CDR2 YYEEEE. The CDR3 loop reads CASSLGVAGRHNEKLFF. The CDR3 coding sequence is TGTGCCAGCAGCCTTGGTGTTGCGGGGCGACATAATGAAAAACTGTTTTTT.

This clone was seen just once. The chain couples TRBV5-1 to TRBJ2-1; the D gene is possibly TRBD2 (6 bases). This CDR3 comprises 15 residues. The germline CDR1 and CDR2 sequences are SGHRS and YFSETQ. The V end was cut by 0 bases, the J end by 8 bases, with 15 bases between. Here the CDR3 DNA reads TGCGCCAGCAGCTTGGCACTAGCTTTCGTGGATGAGCAGTTCTTC. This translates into CASSLALAFVDEQFF.

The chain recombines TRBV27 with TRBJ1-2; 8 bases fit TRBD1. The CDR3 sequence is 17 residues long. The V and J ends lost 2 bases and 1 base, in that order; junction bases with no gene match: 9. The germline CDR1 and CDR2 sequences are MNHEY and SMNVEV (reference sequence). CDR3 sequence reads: CASSLGGQATINYGYTF. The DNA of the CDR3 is TGTGCCAGCAGTTTAGGGGGACAGGCAACCATTAACTATGGCTACACCTTC.

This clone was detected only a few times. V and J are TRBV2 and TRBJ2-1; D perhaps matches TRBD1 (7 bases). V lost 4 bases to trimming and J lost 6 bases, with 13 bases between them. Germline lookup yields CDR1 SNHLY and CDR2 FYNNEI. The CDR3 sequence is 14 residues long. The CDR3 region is CASSAAQGGNEQFF. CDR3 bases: TGTGCCAGCAGTGCGGCCCAGGGGGGCAATGAGCAGTTCTTC.

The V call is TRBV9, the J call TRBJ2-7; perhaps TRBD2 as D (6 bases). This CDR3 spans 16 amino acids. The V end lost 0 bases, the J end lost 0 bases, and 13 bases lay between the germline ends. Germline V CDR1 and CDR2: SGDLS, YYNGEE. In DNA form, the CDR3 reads TGTGCCAGCAGCGTAGCCCCGGGACTGAGCTCCTACGAGCAGTACTTC. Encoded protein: CASSVAPGLSSYEQYF. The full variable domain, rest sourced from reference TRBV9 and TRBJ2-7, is DSGVTQTPKHLITATGQRVTLRCSPRSGDLSVYWYQQSLDQGLQFLIQYYNGEERAKGNILERFSAQQFPDLHSELNLSSLELGDSALYFCASSVAPGLSSYEQYFGPGTRLTVT.

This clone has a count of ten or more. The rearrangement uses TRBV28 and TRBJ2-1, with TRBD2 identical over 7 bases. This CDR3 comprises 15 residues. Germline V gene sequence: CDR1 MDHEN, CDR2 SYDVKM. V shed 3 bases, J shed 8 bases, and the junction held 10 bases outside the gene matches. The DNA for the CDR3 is TGTGCCAGCAGTTTTAGCCCGAGCGGGATGGATGAGCAGTTCTTC. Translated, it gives CASSFSPSGMDEQFF.

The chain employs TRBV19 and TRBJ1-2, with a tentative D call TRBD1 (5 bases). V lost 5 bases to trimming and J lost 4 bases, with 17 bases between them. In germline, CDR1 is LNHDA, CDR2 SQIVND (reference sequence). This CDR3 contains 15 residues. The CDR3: CASSLLRGSGYGYTF. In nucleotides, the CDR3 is TGTGCCAGTAGTTTGTTAAGGGGCTCAGGCTATGGCTACACCTTC.

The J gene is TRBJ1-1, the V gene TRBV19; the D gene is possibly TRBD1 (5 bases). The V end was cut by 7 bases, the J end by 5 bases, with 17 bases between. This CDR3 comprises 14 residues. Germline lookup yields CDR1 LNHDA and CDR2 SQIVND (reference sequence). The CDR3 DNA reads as TGTGCCAGTACCTTAACGGGGGTTTTGACTGAAGCTTTCTTT. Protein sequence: CASTLTGVLTEAFF.

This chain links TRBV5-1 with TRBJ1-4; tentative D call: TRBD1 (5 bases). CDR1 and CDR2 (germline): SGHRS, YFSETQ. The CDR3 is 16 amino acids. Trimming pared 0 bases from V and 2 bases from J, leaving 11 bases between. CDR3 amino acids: CASSLDAGTTNEKLFF. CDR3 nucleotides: TGCGCCAGCAGCTTGGACGCAGGGACCACTAATGAAAAACTGTTTTTT.

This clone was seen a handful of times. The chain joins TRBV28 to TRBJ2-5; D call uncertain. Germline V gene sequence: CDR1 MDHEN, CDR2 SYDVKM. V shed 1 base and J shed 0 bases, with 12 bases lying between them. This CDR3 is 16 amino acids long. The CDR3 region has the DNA TGTGCCAGCAGTTTATTCCGGTTCCAGGACCAAGAGACCCAGTACTTC. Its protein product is CASSLFRFQDQETQYF.

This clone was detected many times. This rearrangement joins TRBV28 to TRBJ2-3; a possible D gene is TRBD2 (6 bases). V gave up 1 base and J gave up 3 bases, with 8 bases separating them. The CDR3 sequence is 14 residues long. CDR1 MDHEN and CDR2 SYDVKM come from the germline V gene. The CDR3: CASSLSGGTDTQYF. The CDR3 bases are TGTGCCAGCAGTTTATCCGGGGGAACAGATACGCAGTATTTT.

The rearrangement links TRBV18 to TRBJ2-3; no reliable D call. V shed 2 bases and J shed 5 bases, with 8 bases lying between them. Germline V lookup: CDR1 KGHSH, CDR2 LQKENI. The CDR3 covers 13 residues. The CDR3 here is CASSPMWVDTQYF. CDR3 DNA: TGTGCCAGCTCACCAATGTGGGTAGATACGCAGTATTTT.

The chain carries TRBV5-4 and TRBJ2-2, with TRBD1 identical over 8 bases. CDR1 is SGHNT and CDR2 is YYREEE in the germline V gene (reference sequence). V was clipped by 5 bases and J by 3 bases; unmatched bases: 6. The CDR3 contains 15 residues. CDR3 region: CASRSQGVDTGELFF. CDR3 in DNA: TGTGCCAGCAGATCACAGGGGGTGGACACCGGGGAGCTGTTTTTT. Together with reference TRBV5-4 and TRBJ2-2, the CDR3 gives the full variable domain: ETGVTQSPTHLIKTRGQQVTLRCSSQSGHNTVSWYQQALGQGPQFIFQYYREEENGRGNFPPRFSGLQFPNYSSELNVNALELDDSALYLCASRSQGVDTGELFFGEGSRLTVL.

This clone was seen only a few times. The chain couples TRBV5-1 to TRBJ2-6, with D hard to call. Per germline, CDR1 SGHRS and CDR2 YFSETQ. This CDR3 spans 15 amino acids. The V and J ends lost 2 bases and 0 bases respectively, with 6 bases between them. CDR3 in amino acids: CASSLEPSGANVLTF. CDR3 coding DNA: TGCGCCAGCAGCTTAGAACCCTCTGGGGCCAACGTCCTGACTTTC.

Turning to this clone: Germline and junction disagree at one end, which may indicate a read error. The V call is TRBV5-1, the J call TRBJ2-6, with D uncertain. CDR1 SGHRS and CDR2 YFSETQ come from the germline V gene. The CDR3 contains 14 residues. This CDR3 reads CASSDPSGTNVLTF. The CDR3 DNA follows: TGCGCCAGCAGCGATCCGTCTGGGACCAACGTCCTGACTTTC. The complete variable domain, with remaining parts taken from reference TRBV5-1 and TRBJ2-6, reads KAGVTQTPRYLIKTRGQQVTLSCSPISGHRSVSWYQQTPGQGLQFLFEYFSETQRNKGNFPGRFSGRQFSNSRSEMNVSTLELGDSALYLCASSDPSGTNVLTFGAGSRLTVL.

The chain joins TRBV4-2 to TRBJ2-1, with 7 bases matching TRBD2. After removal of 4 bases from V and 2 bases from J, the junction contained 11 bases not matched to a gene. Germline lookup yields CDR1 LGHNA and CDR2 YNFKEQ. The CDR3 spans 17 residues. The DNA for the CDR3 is TGTGCCAGCAGCCGGGATGCGGGGAGGGCCACCTACAATGAGCAGTTCTTC. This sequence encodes CASSRDAGRATYNEQFF.

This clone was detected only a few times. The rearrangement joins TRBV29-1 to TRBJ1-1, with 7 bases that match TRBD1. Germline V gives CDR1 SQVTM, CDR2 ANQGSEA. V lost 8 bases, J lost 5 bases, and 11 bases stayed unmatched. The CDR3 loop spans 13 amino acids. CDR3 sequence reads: CSFEFLRGTEAFF. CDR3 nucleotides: TGCAGCTTCGAATTCCTCAGGGGGACTGAAGCTTTCTTT.

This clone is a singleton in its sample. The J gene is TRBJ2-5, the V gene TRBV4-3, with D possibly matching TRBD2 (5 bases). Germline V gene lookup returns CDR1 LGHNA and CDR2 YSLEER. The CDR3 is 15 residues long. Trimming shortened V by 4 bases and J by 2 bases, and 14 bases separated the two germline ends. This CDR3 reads CASSPTRRTQETQYF. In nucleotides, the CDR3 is TGCGCCAGCAGCCCCACCCGCCGGACTCAAGAGACCCAGTACTTC.

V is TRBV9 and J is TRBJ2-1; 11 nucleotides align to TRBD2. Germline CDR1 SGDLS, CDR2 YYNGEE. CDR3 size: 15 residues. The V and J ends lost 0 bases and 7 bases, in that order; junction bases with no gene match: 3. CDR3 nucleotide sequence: TGTGCCAGCAGCGTAGAACTAGCGGGAGAGAATGAGCAGTTCTTC. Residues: CASSVELAGENEQFF.

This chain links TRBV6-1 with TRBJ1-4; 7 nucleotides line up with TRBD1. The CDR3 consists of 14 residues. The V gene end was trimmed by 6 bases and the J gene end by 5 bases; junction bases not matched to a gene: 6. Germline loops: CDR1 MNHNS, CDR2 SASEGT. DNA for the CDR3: TGTGCCAGCAGCCCCGGGACAGTAAATGAAAAACTGTTTTTT. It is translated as CASSPGTVNEKLFF.

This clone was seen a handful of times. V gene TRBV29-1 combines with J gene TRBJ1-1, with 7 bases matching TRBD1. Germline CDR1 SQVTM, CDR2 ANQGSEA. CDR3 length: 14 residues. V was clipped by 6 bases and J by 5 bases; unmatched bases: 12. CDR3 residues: CSVVGTVKGTEAFF. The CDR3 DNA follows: TGCAGCGTGGTTGGGACAGTAAAAGGAACTGAAGCTTTCTTT.

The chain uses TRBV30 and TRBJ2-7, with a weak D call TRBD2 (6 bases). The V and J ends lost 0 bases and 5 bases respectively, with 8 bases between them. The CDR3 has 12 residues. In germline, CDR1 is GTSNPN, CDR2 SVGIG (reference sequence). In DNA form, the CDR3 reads TGTGCCTGGAGTGTGCGGGGCCACGAGCAGTACTTC. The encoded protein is CAWSVRGHEQYF.

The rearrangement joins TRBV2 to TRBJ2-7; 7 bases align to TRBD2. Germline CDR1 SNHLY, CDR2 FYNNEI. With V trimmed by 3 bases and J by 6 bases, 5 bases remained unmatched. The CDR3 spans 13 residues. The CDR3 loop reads CASSDRGRAEQYF. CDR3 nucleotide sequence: TGTGCCAGCAGTGACCGTGGGAGGGCCGAGCAGTACTTC.

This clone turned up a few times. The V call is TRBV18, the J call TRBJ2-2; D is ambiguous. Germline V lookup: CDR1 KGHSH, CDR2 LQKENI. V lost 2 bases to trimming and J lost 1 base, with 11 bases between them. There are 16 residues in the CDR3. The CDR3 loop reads CASSPWQPKNTGELFF. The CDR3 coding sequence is TGTGCCAGCTCACCATGGCAGCCGAAGAACACCGGGGAGCTGTTTTTT.

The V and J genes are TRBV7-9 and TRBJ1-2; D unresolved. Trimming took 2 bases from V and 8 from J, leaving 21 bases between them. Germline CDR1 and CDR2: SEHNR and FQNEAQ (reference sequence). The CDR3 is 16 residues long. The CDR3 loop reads CASSLLTKSDGRGYTF. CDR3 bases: TGTGCCAGCAGCTTACTGACAAAAAGTGACGGACGGGGCTACACCTTC.

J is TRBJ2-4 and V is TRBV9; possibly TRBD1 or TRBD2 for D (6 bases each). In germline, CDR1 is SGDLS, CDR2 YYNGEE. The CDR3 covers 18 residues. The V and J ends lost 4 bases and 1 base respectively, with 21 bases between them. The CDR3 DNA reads TGTGCCAGCAGCCCGCGAGGGGGGCCGGAGCGCGCCAAAAACATTCAGTACTTC. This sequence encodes CASSPRGGPERAKNIQYF. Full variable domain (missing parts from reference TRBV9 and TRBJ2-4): DSGVTQTPKHLITATGQRVTLRCSPRSGDLSVYWYQQSLDQGLQFLIQYYNGEERAKGNILERFSAQQFPDLHSELNLSSLELGDSALYFCASSPRGGPERAKNIQYFGAGTRLSVL.

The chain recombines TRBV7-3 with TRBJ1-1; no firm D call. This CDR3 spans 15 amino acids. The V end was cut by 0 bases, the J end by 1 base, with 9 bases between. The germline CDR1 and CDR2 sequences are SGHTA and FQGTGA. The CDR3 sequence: CASSLTPEKNTEAFF. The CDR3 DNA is TGTGCCAGCAGCTTAACGCCGGAGAAGAACACTGAAGCTTTCTTT.